This paragraph reports one TCR beta chain. Its matching antigen is unknown. The data were obtained in a study of T cells in localized non-small cell lung cancer. Study-level points and caveats: Out of the top 100 tumor clones, a median about 50 were seen in adjacent lung. It was uninvolved adjacent lung that showed the highest T cell clonality, exceeding tumor.

Clones were sequenced by immunoSEQ multiplex PCR, and TCRdb holds only the in-frame ones, with some missing. The sample carries 40,000 or so clones, approximately 86% recorded once. Germline-derived CDR1 and CDR2 are SGHNT and YENEEA. The CDR3 totals 13 residues. V lost 0 bases and J lost 8, with 10 bases in between. Material: peripheral blood, obtained before any cancer treatment. This sequence originates from a man aged 35-75 years with stage I lung adenocarcinoma. The chain couples TRBV11-3 to TRBJ1-1, with a tentative D call TRBD1 (5 bases). The CDR3 sequence: CASSLDPRTEAFF. In DNA form, the CDR3 reads TGTGCCAGCAGCTTAGACCCCCGGACAGAAGCTTTCTTT. Full variable domain (rest looked up from reference TRBV11-3 and TRBJ1-1): EAGVVQSPRYKIIEKKQPVAFWCNPISGHNTLYWYLQNLGQGPELLIRYENEEAVDDSQLPKDRFSAERLKGVDSTLKIQPAELGDSAVYLCASSLDPRTEAFFGQGTRLTVV.